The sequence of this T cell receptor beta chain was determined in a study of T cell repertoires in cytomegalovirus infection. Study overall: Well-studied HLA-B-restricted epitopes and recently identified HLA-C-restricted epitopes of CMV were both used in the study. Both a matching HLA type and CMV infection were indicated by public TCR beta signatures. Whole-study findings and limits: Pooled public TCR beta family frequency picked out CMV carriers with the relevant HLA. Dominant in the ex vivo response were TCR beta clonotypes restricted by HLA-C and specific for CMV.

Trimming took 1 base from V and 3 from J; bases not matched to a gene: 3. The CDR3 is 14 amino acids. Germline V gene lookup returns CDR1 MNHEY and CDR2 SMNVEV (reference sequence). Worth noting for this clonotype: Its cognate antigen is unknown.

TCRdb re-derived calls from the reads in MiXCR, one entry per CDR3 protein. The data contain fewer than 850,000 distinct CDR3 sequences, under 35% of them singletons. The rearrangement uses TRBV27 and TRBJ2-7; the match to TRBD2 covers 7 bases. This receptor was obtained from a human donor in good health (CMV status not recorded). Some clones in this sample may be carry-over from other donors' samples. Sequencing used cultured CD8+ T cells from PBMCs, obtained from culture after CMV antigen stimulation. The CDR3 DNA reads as TGTGCCAGCAGTTTATGGGGAGGGAACTACGAGCAGTACTTC. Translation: CASSLWGGNYEQYF.